This T cell receptor (beta chain) is from a study of response to subunit inactivated influenza vaccine (dated by TCRdb to 2016 to 2018). With regard to the full study: Deep quantitative T cell receptor repertoire profiling was used in the study to track responses to a trivalent subunit inactivated influenza vaccine. General study outcomes and caveats: The authors proposed that each seasonal influenza vaccination may bring in only a limited number of new T cells.

From cysteine to phenylalanine, the CDR3 is 16 amino acids long. Solely the CDR3 DNA is kept, with 48 bases framed from the first base. The germline V gene yields MNHEY for CDR1 and SVGEGT for CDR2. V is reduced by 6 bases and J by 2 bases, leaving a spacing of 20 bases between them. Regarding this clonotype: Its antigen is still unknown. No base quality values were provided; no much bigger clone lies one nucleotide off.

The library came from RT-PCR. Instrument used: Illumina HiSeq 2500. TCRdb applied fastp at Q25 and MiXCR to the public reads, then kept only in-frame beta chains. Rows with one shared CDR3 protein collapse into an entry with the most common genes and DNA. Here the sample has around 750,000 distinct CDR3 sequences; less than 25% occur a single time. The ten largest clones represent about 10% of the sample. The sequence came from a man between 45 and 60 years old who received an inactivated influenza vaccine. Donor details come from another sample of the same person, matched by shared clones. The sample consisted of PBMCs from blood, taken roughly 5 days after vaccination. The chain is encoded by TRBV6-2 or TRBV6-3 joined to TRBJ2-7, with the D call tentatively TRBD1 or TRBD2, each fitting 5 bases. The CDR3 has the sequence CASRTLVGQGPYEQYF. The nucleotide sequence is given as TGTGCCAGCAGGACCTTAGTCGGCCAGGGACCCTACGAGCAGTACTTC.